This T cell receptor beta chain was identified during a study of long-term antiretroviral therapy in people with HIV. Researchers ran immunoSEQ v3.0 at survey level. The method was immunoSEQ multiplex PCR; TCRdb's version includes in-frame clones alone and lacks a portion of them. Among approximately 24,000 clones listed, 85% to 95% were seen once. This CDR3 comprises 15 residues. V was clipped by 5 bases and J by 5 bases; unmatched bases: 12. The germline CDR1 and CDR2 sequences are SGDLS and YYNGEE. This TCR was recovered from a woman between 50 and 59 years old with HIV. The source was unsorted PBMCs, collected about 4.9 years after starting antiretroviral therapy. The rearrangement joins TRBV9 to TRBJ1-1; the match to TRBD1 covers 7 bases. CDR3 region: CASSGQDKPGTEAFF. The DNA of the CDR3 is TGTGCCAGCAGTGGACAGGACAAACCGGGGACTGAAGCTTTCTTT.